These 8 T cell receptor beta chains were all obtained from the same sample, sequenced in a study of T-cell memory formation after mild COVID-19. MiXCR, applied by TCRdb to the 5' RACE reads, yields one record per CDR3 protein. The sample holds over 120,000 distinct CDR3 sequences; about 19% are singletons and the top ten take under 2.5%. Source material: PBMCs or a T cell subset sorted from them (not recorded which). The receptors here all came from an adult woman who had mild COVID-19 (a few samples of this study predate the infection). Cell type and time point are not known.

This clonotype turned up a few times. This chain connects TRBV7-2 to TRBJ2-3; the D gene is possibly TRBD2 (6 bases). Trimming stripped 5 bases from V and 5 bases from J, with 14 bases between. The CDR3 is 14 residues long. CDR1 SGHTA and CDR2 FQGNSA come from the germline V gene. The CDR3 spells CASSPRPGEDTQYF. Written as DNA, the CDR3 is TGTGCCAGCAGCCCACGTCCGGGAGAAGATACGCAGTATTTT.

Only a few counts were recorded for this clonotype. This rearrangement joins TRBV29-1 to TRBJ2-2; no firm D call. The V gene lost 6 bases and the J gene lost 6 bases, with 17 bases spanning the gap. There are 14 residues in the CDR3. Germline assignment: CDR1 SQVTM and CDR2 ANQGSEA. CDR3 region: CSVNSHLGAGELFF. For the CDR3, the DNA is TGCAGCGTAAACAGCCACCTGGGCGCCGGGGAGCTGTTTTTT.

The CDR3 DNA reads as TGTGCCAGCAGTGAATTAGGGTATTGGAACACTGAAGCTTTCTTT. Translation gives CASSELGYWNTEAFF. This chain joins TRBV6-1 and TRBJ1-1; the D is unclear. This CDR3 contains 15 residues. Germline assignment: CDR1 MNHNS and CDR2 SASEGT. The germline V and J ends were trimmed by 2 bases and 1 base, with 11 bases remaining between them.

The rearrangement joins TRBV11-3 to TRBJ2-2; D gene ambiguous. Between the trimmed V and J ends, which lost 1 base and 2 bases, there was a span of 8 bases. The length of the CDR3 is 15 residues. Germline CDR1 and CDR2: SGHNT and YENEEA. The CDR3 DNA is TGTGCCAGCAGCTTAGGGCTGGGCAACACCGGGGAGCTGTTTTTT. It specifies CASSLGLGNTGELFF.

V gene TRBV7-2 combines with J gene TRBJ1-2; TRBD1 matches 9 bases. The germline CDR1 and CDR2 sequences are SGHTA and FQGNSA. V dropped 5 bases and J dropped 4; count of bases not matched to a gene: 5. The CDR3 runs to 14 residues. The CDR3 here is CASSLDRGSYGYTF. The CDR3 DNA reads as TGTGCCAGCAGCCTGGACAGGGGCAGCTATGGCTACACCTTC.

This clonotype was seen a handful of times. The chain carries TRBV10-2 and TRBJ2-7; TRBD2 matches 7 bases. Trimming took 10 bases from V and 0 from J; bases not matched to a gene: 12. This CDR3 is 15 amino acids long. CDR1 and CDR2 (germline): WSHSY, SAAADI. In DNA form, the CDR3 reads TGCGCCATCCGGAGGGACCAGCGGGGCTCCTACGAGCAGTACTTC. Residues: CAIRRDQRGSYEQYF.

This chain joins TRBV10-3 and TRBJ1-2; the D gene is possibly TRBD1 (6 bases). The germline V and J ends were trimmed by 2 bases and 6 bases, with 16 bases remaining between them. Germline CDR1 ENHRY, CDR2 SYGVKD. CDR3 length: 15 residues. The CDR3 nucleotides are TGTGCCATCAGTGAGCTACAGGGCCGGGAGAATGGCTACACCTTC. Translating it yields CAISELQGRENGYTF.

In this sample, this clonotype turned up a few times. This rearrangement joins TRBV6-5 to TRBJ1-1; 7 bases line up with TRBD1. Trimming removed 5 bases from V and 1 base from J; junction bases left unmatched: 4. The CDR3 totals 14 residues. CDR1 is MNHEY, CDR2 SVGAGI, per germline. The DNA of the CDR3 is TGTGCCAGCAGTCGGTCAGGGGGGAACACTGAAGCTTTCTTT. It is translated as CASSRSGGNTEAFF.